These 30 T cell receptor beta chains share one sample of origin, sequenced in a study of blood T cell repertoires in COVID-19. Assay: immunoSEQ multiplex PCR; the TCRdb copy retains only in-frame clones and omits some. The table records about 150,000 clones, roughly 87% of them present only once. Specimen: peripheral blood. The receptors derive from a woman aged 55-69 years with active or convalescent COVID-19.

This sequence joins TRBV11-2 and TRBJ1-2, with TRBD1 as a possible D gene (5 bases). Per germline, CDR1 SGHAT and CDR2 FQNNGV. Trimming removed 5 bases at V and 7 bases at J, with 14 bases between. The CDR3 runs 13 residues. CDR3 sequence: CASSPTVYSGYTF. CDR3 sequence (DNA): TGTGCCAGCAGCCCGACAGTCTACAGTGGCTACACCTTC.

The chain links TRBV7-9 to TRBJ2-1, with D uncertain. V dropped 5 bases and J dropped 5 bases, with 16 bases sitting between them. The CDR3 is 15 residues long. Looked up from germline, CDR1 is SEHNR and CDR2 is FQNEAQ (reference sequence). The DNA of the CDR3 is TGTGCCAGCAGCCCCTCTGCATCCCAGGACAATGAGCAGTTCTTC. Protein sequence: CASSPSASQDNEQFF.

V gene TRBV9 combines with J gene TRBJ1-1; D not certain. The CDR3 spans 16 residues. The germline gives CDR1 SGDLS, CDR2 YYNGEE. The V gene lost 3 bases and the J gene lost 0 bases, with 15 bases spanning the gap. The CDR3 is CASSAELKAMNTEAFF. The CDR3 DNA is TGTGCCAGCAGCGCGGAACTAAAGGCAATGAACACTGAAGCTTTCTTT. Supplemented by reference TRBV9 and TRBJ1-1, the full variable domain reads DSGVTQTPKHLITATGQRVTLRCSPRSGDLSVYWYQQSLDQGLQFLIQYYNGEERAKGNILERFSAQQFPDLHSELNLSSLELGDSALYFCASSAELKAMNTEAFFGQGTRLTVV.

This clone was observed a single time. The rearrangement links TRBV6-5 to TRBJ1-6; D is perhaps TRBD1 (6 bases). V was pared by 6 bases and J by 7 bases, with 13 bases between. Germline lookup yields CDR1 MNHEY and CDR2 SVGAGI. The length of the CDR3 is 14 residues. In nucleotides, the CDR3 is TGTGCCAGCAGCCCGGGACACGTGAATTCACCCCTCCACTTT. Amino acid sequence: CASSPGHVNSPLHF.

The chain has TRBV7-8 and TRBJ2-5; D remains unclear. Germline CDR1 reads SGHVS; CDR2 reads FQNEAQ. This CDR3 spans 14 amino acids. V was trimmed by 5 bases and J by 0 bases, leaving 10 bases between them. The chain's CDR3 is CASSLNRNQETQYF. The CDR3 DNA follows: TGTGCCAGCAGCCTTAACAGAAACCAAGAGACCCAGTACTTC.

The gene calls are TRBV4-1 and TRBJ1-3; the D gene is possibly TRBD1 (5 bases). Germline V CDR1 and CDR2: MGHRA, YSYEKL. CDR3 length: 16 amino acids. V shed 4 bases and J shed 3 bases, with 16 bases lying between them. This CDR3 reads CASSPPWGGSGNTIYF. The CDR3 bases are TGCGCCAGCAGCCCGCCTTGGGGGGGTAGTGGAAACACCATATATTTT.

Comment on this clone: Other nucleotide sequences in the sample specify the same CDR3. The gene calls are TRBV9 and TRBJ2-3, with D perhaps TRBD2 (7 bases). Trimming left V 0 bases short and J 2 bases short, with 10 bases between. The CDR3 sequence is 15 residues long. Germline-derived CDR1 and CDR2 are SGDLS and YYNGEE. This CDR3 reads CASSVAGGLTDTQYF. The DNA for the CDR3 is TGTGCCAGCAGCGTAGCGGGGGGCCTCACAGATACGCAGTATTTT.

This chain joins TRBV18 and TRBJ2-7; 7 bases agree with TRBD1. The CDR3 runs 16 residues. The germline V gene has CDR1 KGHSH and CDR2 LQKENI. V lost 2 bases and J lost 3; bases outside the gene matches: 10. The CDR3 bases are TGTGCCAGCTCACCAGGCGTGGCAGGGGGTATCTACGAGCAGTACTTC. As protein: CASSPGVAGGIYEQYF.

This clone has just a few counts. The chain is built from TRBV3-1 (or the pseudogene TRBV3-2) and TRBJ1-1, with D unclear. CDR1 and CDR2 (germline): LGHDT, YNNKEL (reference sequence). This CDR3 has 15 amino acids. Trimming removed 1 base from V and 6 bases from J, with 15 bases in between. Here the CDR3 reads CASSQVSGVSAEAFF. CDR3 nucleotides: TGTGCCAGCAGCCAAGTTTCCGGGGTCTCAGCTGAAGCTTTCTTT.

This clone appeared once. The CDR3 sequence: CAAGKEYYGYTF. In nucleotides, the CDR3 is TGTGCCGCAGGCAAAGAGTACTATGGCTACACCTTC. The chain employs TRBV30 and TRBJ1-2; D gene uncertain. The V end was cut by 8 bases, the J end by 3 bases, with 13 bases between. Germline V gene lookup returns CDR1 GTSNPN and CDR2 SVGIG (reference sequence). The CDR3 has 12 residues.

The chain has TRBV29-1 and TRBJ1-1, with 8 bases fitting TRBD1. Per germline, CDR1 SQVTM and CDR2 ANQGSEA. There are 15 residues in the CDR3. The ends lost 8 bases at V and 0 bases at J; junction bases unmatched: 11. The CDR3 reads CSTRDRPSLNTEAFF. CDR3 nucleotide sequence: TGCAGCACCCGGGACAGGCCCTCACTGAACACTGAAGCTTTCTTT.

Concerning this clone: One end of the junction fails to match germline, which may point to a read error. V usage is TRBV2 and J usage is TRBJ2-5; 12 bases are shared with TRBD2. CDR3 length equals 16 residues. CDR1 is SNHLY, CDR2 FYNNEI, per germline. The CDR3 coding sequence is TGTGCCACCAGTGCCCCTAGCGGGGGGGGGAGAGAGACCCAGTACTTC. It yields the protein CATSAPSGGGRETQYF.

DNA for the CDR3: TGTGCCATCAGTGATGTAGCGGGGGGTCAAGAGACCCAGTACTTC. It encodes CAISDVAGGQETQYF. This sequence joins TRBV10-3 and TRBJ2-5, with 10 positions matching TRBD2. Trimming at V came to 3 bases and at J to 2 bases, leaving 3 bases not matched to a gene. Germline V CDR1 and CDR2: ENHRY, SYGVKD. The CDR3 length is 15 residues.

The chain has TRBV19 and TRBJ2-7, with D possibly TRBD1 on 5 matching bases. CDR1 LNHDA and CDR2 SQIVND come from the germline V gene (reference sequence). Deletions cut 5 bases from V and 2 bases from J, with 7 bases between. The CDR3 contains 12 residues. The CDR3 loop is CASSPDTYEQYF. The CDR3, as DNA: TGTGCCAGTAGTCCGGACACCTACGAGCAGTACTTC.

V is TRBV4-3 and J is TRBJ2-2; D unresolved. The germline V gene encodes CDR1 LGHNA and CDR2 YSLEER. Trimming pared 0 bases from V and 0 bases from J, leaving 8 bases between. This CDR3 has 16 residues. CDR3 amino acids: CASSQDTSANTGELFF. DNA for the CDR3: TGCGCCAGCAGCCAAGATACCAGCGCGAACACCGGGGAGCTGTTTTTT.

The genes are TRBV23-1 and TRBJ2-3, with TRBD1 matching over 7 bases. TRBV23-1 is an ORF; its function is uncertain. The V and J ends lost 6 bases and 1 base, in that order; junction bases with no gene match: 4. This CDR3 has 14 residues. The CDR3 protein is CASSRQGRTDTQYF. The CDR3 coding sequence is TGCGCCAGCAGCCGACAGGGCCGCACAGATACGCAGTATTTT.

The chain links TRBV18 to TRBJ2-3; D is undetermined. The CDR3 is 14 residues long. V was cut by 4 bases and J by 14 bases, with 22 bases left in between. CDR1 is KGHSH and CDR2 is LQKENI in the germline V gene. The CDR3 is CASSRDTQNTQLYF. CDR3 bases: TGTGCCAGCTCACGTGACACGCAAAACACACAGCTGTATTTT.

V gene TRBV10-3 combines with J gene TRBJ1-5; weak D call: TRBD1 (5 bases). The length of the CDR3 is 15 residues. In germline, CDR1 is ENHRY, CDR2 SYGVKD. Trimming pared 0 bases from V and 5 bases from J, leaving 11 bases between. The CDR3 protein is CAISESTGGDQPQHF. CDR3 nucleotide sequence: TGTGCCATCAGTGAGTCAACGGGGGGGGATCAGCCCCAGCATTTT.

The CDR3 protein is CASSYTGEWEPQHF. Written as DNA, the CDR3 is TGTGCCAGCAGTTATACAGGGGAATGGGAGCCCCAGCATTTT. The chain uses TRBV6-5 and TRBJ1-5, with TRBD1 matching 7 bases. CDR1 and CDR2 from the germline V gene are MNHEY and SVGAGI. Trimming at V came to 3 bases and at J to 8 bases, leaving 7 bases not matched to a gene. The CDR3 is 14 amino acids.

The chain recombines TRBV10-3 with TRBJ1-3; 8 positions agree with TRBD1. The germline CDR1 and CDR2 sequences are ENHRY and SYGVKD. There are 13 residues in the CDR3. The J segment lost 7 bases and the V segment lost 10 bases, leaving 9 bases of the junction unmatched. CDR3 DNA: TGTGCCACCCAGGACAGGGTTGGCAACACCATATATTTT. Protein sequence: CATQDRVGNTIYF.

This chain connects TRBV9 to TRBJ1-4, with a weak D call TRBD1 (5 bases). The CDR3 extends over 13 amino acids. Trimming stripped 3 bases from V and 8 bases from J, with 11 bases between. CDR1 is SGDLS and CDR2 is YYNGEE in the germline V gene. The CDR3 coding sequence is TGTGCCAGCAGCGAGCAGGGTGAGGAAAAACTGTTTTTT. Translating it yields CASSEQGEEKLFF.

CDR3 sequence: CASSRETGLDTEAFF. The CDR3 region has the DNA TGTGCCAGTAGTAGAGAGACAGGGTTGGACACTGAAGCTTTCTTT. The rearrangement links TRBV19 to TRBJ1-1, with TRBD1 identical over 7 bases. J was trimmed by 3 bases and V by 4 bases; bases with no gene match: 8. The CDR3 runs to 15 residues. Germline assignment: CDR1 LNHDA and CDR2 SQIVND (reference sequence).

This clone was found a few times. The chain joins TRBV7-2 to TRBJ1-3, with 9 bases fitting TRBD1. J was trimmed by 4 bases and V by 5 bases; bases with no gene match: 6. Germline assignment: CDR1 SGHTA and CDR2 FQGNSA. This CDR3 has 15 amino acids. The CDR3 bases are TGTGCCAGCAGCCCCGGACAGGGGAAAGGAAACACCATATATTTT. This translates into CASSPGQGKGNTIYF. Filled out from reference TRBV7-2 and TRBJ1-3, the complete variable domain reads GAGVSQSPSNKVTEKGKDVELRCDPISGHTALYWYRQSLGQGLEFLIYFQGNSAPDKSGLPSDRFSAERTGGSVSTLTIQRTQQEDSAVYLCASSPGQGKGNTIYFGEGSWLTVV.

The chain joins TRBV5-4 to TRBJ1-5; D is ambiguous. Between the trimmed V and J ends, which lost 0 bases and 7 bases, there was a span of 17 bases. There are 16 residues in the CDR3. CDR1 is SGHNT and CDR2 is YYREEE in the germline V gene (reference sequence). The CDR3: CASSLVVPGGKQPQHF. The CDR3 bases are TGTGCCAGCAGCTTGGTGGTTCCGGGAGGGAAACAGCCCCAGCATTTT.

The CDR3 spells CASSQDWGRFSGNTIYF. The CDR3 region has the DNA TGTGCCAGCAGCCAAGATTGGGGCAGGTTCTCTGGAAACACCATATATTTT. The chain has TRBV14 and TRBJ1-3; tentative D call: TRBD1 (5 bases). This CDR3 spans 17 amino acids. Trimming stripped 0 bases from V and 0 bases from J, with 12 bases between. Germline lookup yields CDR1 SGHDN and CDR2 FVKESK.

The chain links TRBV10-3 to TRBJ2-3; TRBD2 aligns across 8 bases. V lost 1 base, J lost 5 bases, and 17 bases stayed unmatched. This CDR3 region has 19 residues. Germline lookup yields CDR1 ENHRY and CDR2 SYGVKD. CDR3 loop: CAISELGVSGGLRGDTQYF. CDR3 nucleotide sequence: TGTGCCATCAGTGAGTTAGGGGTAAGCGGGGGATTGAGAGGAGATACGCAGTATTTT.

The chain combines TRBV5-8 with TRBJ1-5; D not resolved. Germline V gene data show CDR1 as SGHTS and CDR2 as YDEGEE. Trimming cost V 1 base and J 0 bases, with 11 bases left between them. The CDR3 runs 16 residues. CDR3 DNA: TGTGCCAGCAGCTTGTTCCAGGCAAATAGCAATCAGCCCCAGCATTTT. It codes for CASSLFQANSNQPQHF.

In regard to this clone: Additional DNA sequences in this sample encode the identical CDR3. CDR3 residues: CASSLTGNQPQHF. CDR3 DNA sequence: TGTGCCAGCAGCTTAACAGGGAATCAGCCCCAGCATTTT. The J gene is TRBJ1-5, the V gene TRBV9, with a weak D call TRBD1 (6 bases). The CDR3 loop spans 13 amino acids. Trimming removed 4 bases from V and 4 bases from J, with 9 bases in between. CDR1 is SGDLS, CDR2 YYNGEE, per germline. Together with reference TRBV9 and TRBJ1-5, the CDR3 gives the full variable domain: DSGVTQTPKHLITATGQRVTLRCSPRSGDLSVYWYQQSLDQGLQFLIQYYNGEERAKGNILERFSAQQFPDLHSELNLSSLELGDSALYFCASSLTGNQPQHFGDGTRLSIL.

The genes are TRBV7-3 and TRBJ2-5, with a weak D call TRBD1 (5 bases). V was trimmed by 2 bases and J by 0 bases, leaving 7 bases between them. From germline, CDR1 is SGHTA and CDR2 FQGTGA. The CDR3 runs 14 residues. The CDR3 loop is CASSLAGHQETQYF. The CDR3 region has the DNA TGTGCCAGCAGCTTAGCAGGGCACCAAGAGACCCAGTACTTC.

V gene TRBV25-1 combines with J gene TRBJ2-3, with 7 bases lining up with TRBD2. The CDR3 covers 14 residues. Germline values: CDR1 MGHDK, CDR2 SYGVNS. V gave up 4 bases and J gave up 4 bases; unmatched junction bases: 5. Here the CDR3 reads CASSAAGMADTQYF. CDR3 coding DNA: TGTGCCAGCAGTGCAGCGGGGATGGCAGATACGCAGTATTTT.